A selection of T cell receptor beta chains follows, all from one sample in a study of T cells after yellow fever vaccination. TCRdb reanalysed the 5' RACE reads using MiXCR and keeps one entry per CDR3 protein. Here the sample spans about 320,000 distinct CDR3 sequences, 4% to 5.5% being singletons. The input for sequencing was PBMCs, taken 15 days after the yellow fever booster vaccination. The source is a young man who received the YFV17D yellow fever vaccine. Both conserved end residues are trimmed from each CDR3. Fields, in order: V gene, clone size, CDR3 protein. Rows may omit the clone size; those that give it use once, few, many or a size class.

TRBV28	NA	ASSTGTLNEKLF
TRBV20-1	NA	SARVGGALGYT
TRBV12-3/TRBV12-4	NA	ASRRTGESYEQY
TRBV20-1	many	SAFLAGGNLRADTQY
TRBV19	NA	ASRSGNVRNTIY
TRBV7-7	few	ASSLHTQSSYNEQF
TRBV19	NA	ASMLGTAEAF
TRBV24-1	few	ATSDGGSTDTQY
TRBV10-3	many	AISESGTGEDTQY
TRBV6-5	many	ASSGWDRGTDTQY
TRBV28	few	ATREGGYNEQF
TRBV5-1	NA	ASSDRDRDLTDTQY
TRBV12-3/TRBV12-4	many	ASSSLHRKREKLF
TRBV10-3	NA	AISDPGQSRDSYNEQF
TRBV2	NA	ATTSGDTDTQY
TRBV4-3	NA	ASSQDVTTGELF
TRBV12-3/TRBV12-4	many	ASSWDRASYNEQF
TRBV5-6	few	ASSLEKAGFDRYGYT
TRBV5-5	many	ASSPGQGWGGELF
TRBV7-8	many	ASRRTSMNEQF
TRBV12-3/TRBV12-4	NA	ASSPGTDEQY
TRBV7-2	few	ASSSQVAGYQETQY
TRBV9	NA	ASSVKGSGANVLT
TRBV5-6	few	ASSFPRYDNEQF
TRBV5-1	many	ASSLAGGQETQY
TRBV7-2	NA	ASSSKTGGGGYT
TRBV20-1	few	SAERGGESTDTQY
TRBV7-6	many	ASSSEAKGQGYT
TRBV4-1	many	ASSQDRRGRGRIST
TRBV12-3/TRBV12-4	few	ASSTPGGSDTQY
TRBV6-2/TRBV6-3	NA	ASSPSALAGGRTQY